The T cell receptor beta chain described here comes from a study of shared T cell receptors in the human thymus. The CDR3 spans 16 residues. Using immunoSEQ multiplex PCR, the repertoire was profiled, and TCRdb retains in-frame clones only, with some absent. The table includes over 450,000 clones, approximately 80% detected once. These data are also associated with another study on human thymus T cells. According to that study: Usage of V and J genes appeared biased in thymic and blood repertoires.

The material sequenced was thymocytes. The rearrangement joins TRBV21-1 to TRBJ2-1; TRBD1, the D gene given by the table, was not confirmed from the DNA. TRBV21-1 is a known pseudogene. The TCR originated in a boy under three years old with a congenital heart defect. CDR3 amino acids: CASSEWDSPTYNEQFF. As DNA, the CDR3 is TGTGCCAGCAGTGAATGGGACAGCCCTACCTACAATGAGCAGTTCTTC.